Reported below is one T cell receptor beta chain. Its specificity is unknown. This specimen comes from a study of cytomegalovirus exposure and HLA in healthy donors. Study-level background: A data release that came early held approximately 92 million unique TCRs from HLA-typed donors. The Caucasian-associated ancestry cluster contained 81% of the roughly 400 genotyped donors. Findings and limits, study-wide: Cytomegalovirus association was assigned to 150 to 200 TCR beta chains. Several of the most significant clusters appeared, in a later analysis, to be linked to common viral pathogens.

A multiplex PCR was run with 60 Vbeta primers and 13 Jbeta primers. Data came from immunoSEQ multiplex PCR; TCRdb stores just in-frame clones and leaves some out. This table has tens of thousands of clones, about 84% appearing once. This clonotype originated in a female donor in good health and CMV-seronegative. The specimen was PBMCs.

DNA of the CDR3: TGTGCCAGCAGCTTACGGGACAGGGGTTTCGGGACCCAGTACTTC. Its translation: CASSLRDRGFGTQYF. The chain couples TRBV9 to TRBJ2-5; 10 nucleotides align to TRBD1. V lost 4 bases to trimming and J lost 7 bases; unmatched junction nucleotides: 10. Germline-derived CDR1 and CDR2 are SGDLS and YYNGEE. This CDR3 region has 15 residues.